These T cell receptor beta chains were read from a single sample in a study of cytomegalovirus exposure and HLA in healthy donors. Here immunoSEQ multiplex PCR was the method, and the copy in TCRdb shows in-frame clones only, minus some. Of about 120,000 clones in the sample, about four fifths were seen once. Source material: PBMCs. These receptors all stem from a human donor in good health. Both conserved end residues are part of each CDR3. The order of the fields is CDR3 DNA, CDR3 protein, clone size, D gene, V gene, J gene. The D gene is left open where the match is weak. Clone size is shown for a subset of rows, as once, few, many or a class of expanded clone.

cdr3_nt: TGCAGCGCAAAAGGAGGTCTAGCGGGGGGGCCCTCCTACAATGAGCAGTTCTTC
cdr3_aa: CSAKGGLAGGPSYNEQFF
clone_size: .
d_call: TRBD2
v_call: TRBV29-1
j_call: TRBJ2-1

cdr3_nt: TGTGCCAGCTCGTGGGGGGGCCCGGAGCAGTTCTTC
cdr3_aa: CASSWGGPEQFF
clone_size: once
d_call: .
v_call: TRBV11-2
j_call: TRBJ2-1

cdr3_nt: TGTGCCACGGAAGAGACCCAGTACTTC
cdr3_aa: CATEETQYF
clone_size: .
d_call: .
v_call: TRBV7-9
j_call: TRBJ2-5

cdr3_nt: TGTGCCACCGCTCTGGGCGGGGGGAGGACTGAAGCTTTCTTT
cdr3_aa: CATALGGGRTEAFF
clone_size: .
d_call: .
v_call: TRBV15
j_call: TRBJ1-1

cdr3_nt: TGTGCCAGTAGCCCCCTGTCTACTAATGAAAAACTGTTTTTT
cdr3_aa: CASSPLSTNEKLFF
clone_size: .
d_call: .
v_call: TRBV19
j_call: TRBJ1-4

cdr3_nt: TGTGCCAGCAGTCCCGCGCCTTTGCCCTACGAGCAGTACTTC
cdr3_aa: CASSPAPLPYEQYF
clone_size: .
d_call: .
v_call: TRBV28
j_call: TRBJ2-7

cdr3_nt: TGTGCCAGCAGGCCGGGAGCCAACTACGAGCAGTACTTC
cdr3_aa: CASRPGANYEQYF
clone_size: many
d_call: .
v_call: TRBV28
j_call: TRBJ2-7

cdr3_nt: TGCGCCAGCAGCTTGGAAGGACAGGGGGCATTAAACGAGCAGTACTTC
cdr3_aa: CASSLEGQGALNEQYF
clone_size: .
d_call: TRBD1
v_call: TRBV5-1
j_call: TRBJ2-7

cdr3_nt: TGTGCCAGCAGCGCCACCGGGACAGCTTTAAGCTCCTACAATGAGCAGTTCTTC
cdr3_aa: CASSATGTALSSYNEQFF
clone_size: .
d_call: TRBD1
v_call: TRBV9
j_call: TRBJ2-1

cdr3_nt: TGTGCCAGCAGTTTGAGAGAGGGTTCGAGCTATGGCTACACCTTC
cdr3_aa: CASSLREGSSYGYTF
clone_size: .
d_call: .
v_call: TRBV27
j_call: TRBJ1-2

cdr3_nt: TGCAGTGGAGGGGGCCCCGGGGAGCTGTTTTTT
cdr3_aa: CSGGGPGELFF
clone_size: .
d_call: TRBD1
v_call: TRBV20-1
j_call: TRBJ2-2

cdr3_nt: TGTGCCAGCAGAGAGGGGGCCACAGATACGCAGTATTTT
cdr3_aa: CASREGATDTQYF
clone_size: .
d_call: TRBD1
v_call: TRBV4-2
j_call: TRBJ2-3

cdr3_nt: TGTGCCAGCAGCTCGGACGGGTTACAGGGAAAAGATACGCAGTATTTT
cdr3_aa: CASSSDGLQGKDTQYF
clone_size: .
d_call: .
v_call: TRBV7-3
j_call: TRBJ2-3

cdr3_nt: TGCGCCAGCAGCCCGGGGATTAGCGGGGGTTACGAGCAGTACTTC
cdr3_aa: CASSPGISGGYEQYF
clone_size: .
d_call: TRBD2
v_call: TRBV5-1
j_call: TRBJ2-7

cdr3_nt: TGTGCCAGCCGAGGTAGCGGGGGTTTGAACGGGGAGCTGTTTTTT
cdr3_aa: CASRGSGGLNGELFF
clone_size: .
d_call: TRBD2
v_call: TRBV2
j_call: TRBJ2-2

cdr3_nt: TGTGCCAGCAGTGAGGATCAGGGTGGTCCCCATTGGCCCCTCCACTTT
cdr3_aa: CASSEDQGGPHWPLHF
clone_size: .
d_call: .
v_call: TRBV25-1
j_call: TRBJ1-6

cdr3_nt: TGTGCCAGCAGTGGAGCATTAAATTGGGAGCTGTTTTTT
cdr3_aa: CASSGALNWELFF
clone_size: .
d_call: .
v_call: TRBV6-5
j_call: TRBJ2-2

cdr3_nt: TGCGCCAGCAGCCAAAGACAGGGCGGGAGGTCGGGTGGCTACACCTTC
cdr3_aa: CASSQRQGGRSGGYTF
clone_size: .
d_call: TRBD1
v_call: TRBV5-1
j_call: TRBJ1-2

cdr3_nt: TGTGCCAGCAGCCCAAGAGCGGGGGTGTACACAGATACGCAGTATTTT
cdr3_aa: CASSPRAGVYTDTQYF
clone_size: .
d_call: TRBD2
v_call: TRBV7-6
j_call: TRBJ2-3

cdr3_nt: TGCGCCAGCAGCCAGGGACAGGGGGCCTCCTACGAGCAGTACTTC
cdr3_aa: CASSQGQGASYEQYF
clone_size: .
d_call: TRBD1
v_call: TRBV5-1
j_call: TRBJ2-7

cdr3_nt: TGTGCCAGCAGCTTAGTTTCGGGGAACACTGAAGCTTTCTTT
cdr3_aa: CASSLVSGNTEAFF
clone_size: .
d_call: .
v_call: TRBV7-8
j_call: TRBJ1-1

cdr3_nt: TGTGCCAGCAGCTCCCGGGACAGCTACGAGCAGTACTTC
cdr3_aa: CASSSRDSYEQYF
clone_size: .
d_call: TRBD1
v_call: TRBV5-6
j_call: TRBJ2-7

cdr3_nt: TGTGCCAGCACCCGGTCGCGGGGTTCCGAGCAGTACTTC
cdr3_aa: CASTRSRGSEQYF
clone_size: .
d_call: .
v_call: TRBV27
j_call: TRBJ2-7

cdr3_nt: TGTGCCAGCTGTCCTACAGGATCCTACGAGCAGTACTTC
cdr3_aa: CASCPTGSYEQYF
clone_size: once
d_call: .
v_call: TRBV2
j_call: TRBJ2-7

cdr3_nt: TGTGCCAGCAGCCGACAGAGAGATAATTCACCCCTCCACTTT
cdr3_aa: CASSRQRDNSPLHF
clone_size: .
d_call: .
v_call: TRBV7-6
j_call: TRBJ1-6

cdr3_nt: TGTGCCAGCAGCAGCAGAAAACAGGTAGACTATGGCTACACCTTC
cdr3_aa: CASSSRKQVDYGYTF
clone_size: .
d_call: .
v_call: TRBV7-9
j_call: TRBJ1-2

cdr3_nt: TGTGCCAGCAGCCCTATTGGCCGGGGGGGGAGCAATCAGCCCCAGCATTTT
cdr3_aa: CASSPIGRGGSNQPQHF
clone_size: .
d_call: .
v_call: TRBV21-1
j_call: TRBJ1-5

cdr3_nt: TGTGCCAGCACCTTCCGAGTAGATATCGGGACAGAGCAGTTCTTC
cdr3_aa: CASTFRVDIGTEQFF
clone_size: .
d_call: .
v_call: TRBV27
j_call: TRBJ2-1

cdr3_nt: TGTGCCAGCAGCTTACTCCAGGTTAACACCGGGGAGCTGTTTTTT
cdr3_aa: CASSLLQVNTGELFF
clone_size: .
d_call: .
v_call: TRBV7-9
j_call: TRBJ2-2

cdr3_nt: TGCGCCAGCAGTCAATCCAGGGGCTATGGCTACACCTTC
cdr3_aa: CASSQSRGYGYTF
clone_size: .
d_call: .
v_call: TRBV23-1
j_call: TRBJ1-2

cdr3_nt: TGTGCCATCAGTGATCAGGGGCCCGTTGAGCAGTACTTC
cdr3_aa: CAISDQGPVEQYF
clone_size: .
d_call: .
v_call: TRBV10-3
j_call: TRBJ2-7

cdr3_nt: TGTGCCAGCAGTGAAGGCGCGGGACAGCTTTACGAGCAGTACTTC
cdr3_aa: CASSEGAGQLYEQYF
clone_size: .
d_call: .
v_call: TRBV2
j_call: TRBJ2-7

cdr3_nt: TGTGCCATCAGTTACTCCTACGAGCAGTACTTC
cdr3_aa: CAISYSYEQYF
clone_size: .
d_call: .
v_call: TRBV10-3
j_call: TRBJ2-7

cdr3_nt: TGCGCCAGCAGAGTTGGGGGCGGGGGTCAGCCCCAGCATTTT
cdr3_aa: CASRVGGGGQPQHF
clone_size: .
d_call: .
v_call: TRBV10-2
j_call: TRBJ1-5

cdr3_nt: TGTGCCAGCGTCCGAGGCTCAGGAGGGAACTATGGCTACACCTTC
cdr3_aa: CASVRGSGGNYGYTF
clone_size: .
d_call: .
v_call: TRBV6-5
j_call: TRBJ1-2

cdr3_nt: TGTGCCAGCACCCCAGTCGGGGGAGAGACCCAGTACTTC
cdr3_aa: CASTPVGGETQYF
clone_size: .
d_call: .
v_call: TRBV6-6
j_call: TRBJ2-5

cdr3_nt: TGTGCCTCAAGCAGCGTGAGGGGGCCGAACTATGGCTACACCTTC
cdr3_aa: CASSSVRGPNYGYTF
clone_size: .
d_call: TRBD1
v_call: TRBV6-6
j_call: TRBJ1-2

cdr3_nt: TGTGCCAGCAGTATCGGCCCTGTGGAGGTCGGGTCACCCCTCCACTTT
cdr3_aa: CASSIGPVEVGSPLHF
clone_size: few
d_call: .
v_call: TRBV6-6
j_call: TRBJ1-6

cdr3_nt: TGTGCCAGCAGTCCCTCACAGGGACAGTACTTC
cdr3_aa: CASSPSQGQYF
clone_size: .
d_call: .
v_call: TRBV28
j_call: TRBJ2-7

cdr3_nt: TGTGCCAGCAGCCCCCATGAGAGCTCCTATAATTCACCCCTCCACTTT
cdr3_aa: CASSPHESSYNSPLHF
clone_size: .
d_call: .
v_call: TRBV27
j_call: TRBJ1-6

cdr3_nt: TGTGCCAGCTGTTTATTAGCGGATTCGCGCGAGCAGTACTTC
cdr3_aa: CASCLLADSREQYF
clone_size: .
d_call: .
v_call: TRBV6-6
j_call: TRBJ2-7